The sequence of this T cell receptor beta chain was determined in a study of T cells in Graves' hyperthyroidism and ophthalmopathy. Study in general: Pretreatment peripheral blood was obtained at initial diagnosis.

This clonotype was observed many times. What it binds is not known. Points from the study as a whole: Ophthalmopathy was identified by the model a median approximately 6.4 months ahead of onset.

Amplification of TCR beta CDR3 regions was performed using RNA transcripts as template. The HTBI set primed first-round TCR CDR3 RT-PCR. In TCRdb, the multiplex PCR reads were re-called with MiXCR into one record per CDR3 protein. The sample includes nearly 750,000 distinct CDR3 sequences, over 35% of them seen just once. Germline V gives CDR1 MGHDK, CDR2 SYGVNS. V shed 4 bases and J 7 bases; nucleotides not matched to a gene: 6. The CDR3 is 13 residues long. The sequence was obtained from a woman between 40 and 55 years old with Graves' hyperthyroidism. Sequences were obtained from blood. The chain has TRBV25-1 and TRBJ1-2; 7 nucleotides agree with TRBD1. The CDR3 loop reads CASSVGGGFGYTF. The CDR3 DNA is TGTGCCAGCAGTGTAGGGGGCGGGTTTGGCTACACCTTC.